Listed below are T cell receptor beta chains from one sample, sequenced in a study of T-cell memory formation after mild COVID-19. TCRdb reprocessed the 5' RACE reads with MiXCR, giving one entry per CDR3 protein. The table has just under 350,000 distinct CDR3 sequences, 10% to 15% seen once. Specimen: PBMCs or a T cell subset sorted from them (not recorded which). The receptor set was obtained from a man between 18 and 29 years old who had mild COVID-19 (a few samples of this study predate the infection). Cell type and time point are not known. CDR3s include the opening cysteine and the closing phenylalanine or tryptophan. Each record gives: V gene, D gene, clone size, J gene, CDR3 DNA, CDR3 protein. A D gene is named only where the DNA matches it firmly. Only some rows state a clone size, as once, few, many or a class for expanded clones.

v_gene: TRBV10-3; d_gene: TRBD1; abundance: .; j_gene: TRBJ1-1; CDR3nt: TGTGCCACTACGGGGACAGGGGATAATGAAGCTTTCTTT; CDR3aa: CATTGTGDNEAFF
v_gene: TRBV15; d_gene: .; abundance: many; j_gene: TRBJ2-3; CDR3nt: TGTGCCACCAGCAGAGATTGGTCCGAGACAGATACGCAGTATTTT; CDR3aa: CATSRDWSETDTQYF
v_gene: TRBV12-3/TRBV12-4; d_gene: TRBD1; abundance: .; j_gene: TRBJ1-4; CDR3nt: TGTGCCAGCAGGACAGGGTTTGAAAAACTGTTTTTT; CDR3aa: CASRTGFEKLFF
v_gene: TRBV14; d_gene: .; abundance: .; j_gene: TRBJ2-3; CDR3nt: TGTGCCAGCAGCCCCTCTGGACTGGGTCTTCGAGGAGATACGCAGTATTTT; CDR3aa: CASSPSGLGLRGDTQYF
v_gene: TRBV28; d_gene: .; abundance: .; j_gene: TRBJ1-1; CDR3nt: TGTGCCAGCAGTTTCCCGGGGCTTGGTGAAGCTTTCTTT; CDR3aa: CASSFPGLGEAFF
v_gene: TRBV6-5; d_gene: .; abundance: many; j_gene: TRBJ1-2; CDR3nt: TGTGCCAGCAGTATGTCCAGGGGTTTCGGCTATGGCTACACCTTC; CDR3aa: CASSMSRGFGYGYTF
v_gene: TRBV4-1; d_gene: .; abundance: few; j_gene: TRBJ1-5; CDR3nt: TGCGCCAGCAGCCAAGTTGGGGATAGCAATCAGCCCCAGCATTTT; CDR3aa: CASSQVGDSNQPQHF
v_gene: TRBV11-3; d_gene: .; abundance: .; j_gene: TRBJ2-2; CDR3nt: TGTGCCAGCAGCTTAGATCCACTGAACACCGGGGAGCTGTTTTTT; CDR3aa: CASSLDPLNTGELFF
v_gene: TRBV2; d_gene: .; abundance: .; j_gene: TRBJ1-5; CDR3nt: TGTGCCAGCAAAGGGGGGAGGGATCAGCCCCAGCATTTT; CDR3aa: CASKGGRDQPQHF
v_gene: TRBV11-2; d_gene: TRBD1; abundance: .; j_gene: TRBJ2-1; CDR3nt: TGTGCCAGCAGCTTAGTACAGGGGGCGAGCAATGAGCAGTTCTTC; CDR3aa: CASSLVQGASNEQFF
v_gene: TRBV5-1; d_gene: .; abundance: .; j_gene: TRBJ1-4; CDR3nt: TGCGCCAGCAGCTTATATGGAGAAAATGAAAAACTGTTTTTT; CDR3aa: CASSLYGENEKLFF
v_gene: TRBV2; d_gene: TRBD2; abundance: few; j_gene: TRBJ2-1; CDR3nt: TGTGCCAGCAGTCGGCAGCGGGGGGCCAACAATGAGCAGTTCTTC; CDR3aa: CASSRQRGANNEQFF
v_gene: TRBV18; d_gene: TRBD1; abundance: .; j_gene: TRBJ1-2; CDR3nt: TGTGCCAGCTCACCACGGGACAGGGGATATGGCTACACCTTC; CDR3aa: CASSPRDRGYGYTF
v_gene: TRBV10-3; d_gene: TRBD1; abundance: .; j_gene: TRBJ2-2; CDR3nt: TGTGCCATCTTGGACAGGGCAACCGGGGAGCTGTTTTTT; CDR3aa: CAILDRATGELFF
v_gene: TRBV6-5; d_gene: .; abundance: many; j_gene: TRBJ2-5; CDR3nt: TGTGCCAGCAGTAGGGGTGATGAGACCCAGTACTTC; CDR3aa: CASSRGDETQYF
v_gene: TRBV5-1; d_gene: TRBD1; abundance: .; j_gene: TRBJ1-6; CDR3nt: TGCGCCAGCAGCTTGCCGGGACAGAGTAATTCACCCCTCCACTTT; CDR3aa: CASSLPGQSNSPLHF
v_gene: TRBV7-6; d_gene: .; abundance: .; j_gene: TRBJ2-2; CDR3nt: TGTGCCAGCAGTCCCCTAGGGGGGGCTAACACCGGGGAGCTGTTTTTT; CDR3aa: CASSPLGGANTGELFF
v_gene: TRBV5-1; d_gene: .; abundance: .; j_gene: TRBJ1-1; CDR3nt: TGCGCCAGCAGCTTGGCCTTCGGCCCGACTGAAGCTTTCTTT; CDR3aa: CASSLAFGPTEAFF
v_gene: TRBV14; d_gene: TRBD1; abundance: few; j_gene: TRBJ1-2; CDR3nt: TGTGCCAGCAGCTGGAGACAGGGGAACCAGGATGGCTACACCTTC; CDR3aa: CASSWRQGNQDGYTF
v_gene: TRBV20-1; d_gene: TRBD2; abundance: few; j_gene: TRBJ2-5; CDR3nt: TGCAGTGCTAGAGGGATAGCGGGGGACCTGCAAGAGACCCAGTACTTC; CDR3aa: CSARGIAGDLQETQYF
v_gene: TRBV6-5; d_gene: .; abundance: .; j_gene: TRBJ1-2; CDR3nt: TGTGCCAGCAGTTCGTCCGGGGCGGACTATGGCTACACCTTC; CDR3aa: CASSSSGADYGYTF
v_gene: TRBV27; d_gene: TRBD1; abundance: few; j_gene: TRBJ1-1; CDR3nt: TGTGCCAGCAGTTTATCGATGGGACAGGGAGGGGCGTGGACTGAAGCTTTCTTT; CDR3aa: CASSLSMGQGGAWTEAFF
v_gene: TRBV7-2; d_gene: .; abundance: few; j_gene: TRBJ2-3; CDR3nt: TGTGCCAGCAGCTTAGTAGGGGGGTTGGCAGATACGCAGTATTTT; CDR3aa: CASSLVGGLADTQYF
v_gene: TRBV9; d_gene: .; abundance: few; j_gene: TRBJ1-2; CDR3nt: TGTGCCAGCAGCGTAGGGAGAGGGGCTACGGGCTACACCTTC; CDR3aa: CASSVGRGATGYTF
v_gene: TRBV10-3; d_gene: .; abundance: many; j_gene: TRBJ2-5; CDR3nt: TGTGCCATCAGTGAGTCAGGGGTTGAGACCCAGTACTTC; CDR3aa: CAISESGVETQYF
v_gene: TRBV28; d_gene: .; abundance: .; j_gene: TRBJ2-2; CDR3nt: TGTGCCAGCAGTTTCGCAGGGACCGTCGCCGGGGAGCTGTTTTTT; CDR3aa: CASSFAGTVAGELFF
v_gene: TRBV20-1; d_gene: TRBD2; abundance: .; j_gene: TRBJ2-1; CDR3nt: TGCAGCTCGCGGGGGAGCTCCTACAATGAGCAGTTCTTC; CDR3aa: CSSRGSSYNEQFF
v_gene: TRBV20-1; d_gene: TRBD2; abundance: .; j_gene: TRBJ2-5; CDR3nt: TGCAGTGCTCGACTAGCGGGGAGAGAGACCCAGTACTTC; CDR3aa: CSARLAGRETQYF
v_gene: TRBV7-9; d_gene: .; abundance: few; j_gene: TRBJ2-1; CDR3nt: TGTGCCAGCAGCCTAAACTCGGGAGAAGGGGTGCAGTTCTTC; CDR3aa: CASSLNSGEGVQFF
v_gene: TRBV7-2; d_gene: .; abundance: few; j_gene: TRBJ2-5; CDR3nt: TGTGCCAGCAGCTTAGACGGTCGGACGCGGGAGACCCAGTACTTC; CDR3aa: CASSLDGRTRETQYF
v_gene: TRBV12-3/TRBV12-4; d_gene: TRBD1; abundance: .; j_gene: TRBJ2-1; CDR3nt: TGTGCCAGCAGTGGGACAGGGTTGGATGAGCAGTTCTTC; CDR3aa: CASSGTGLDEQFF
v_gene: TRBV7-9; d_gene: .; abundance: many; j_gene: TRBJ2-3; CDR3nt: TGTGCCAGCAGCATACAGTCACGCACAGATACGCAGTATTTT; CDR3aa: CASSIQSRTDTQYF
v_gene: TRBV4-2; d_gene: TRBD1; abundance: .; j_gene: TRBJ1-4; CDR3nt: TGTGCCAGCAGCCTGGGACAGGCCGGTCCTAATGAAAAACTGTTTTTT; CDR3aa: CASSLGQAGPNEKLFF
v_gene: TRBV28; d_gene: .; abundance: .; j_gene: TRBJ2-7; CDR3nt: TGTGCCAGCAGAATCCAGGTCGCCTACGAGCAGTACTTC; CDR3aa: CASRIQVAYEQYF
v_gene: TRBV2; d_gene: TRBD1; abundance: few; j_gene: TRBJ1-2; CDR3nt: TGTGCCAGCAGTGCCGGGACAGGGAATAATGGCTACACCTTC; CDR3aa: CASSAGTGNNGYTF
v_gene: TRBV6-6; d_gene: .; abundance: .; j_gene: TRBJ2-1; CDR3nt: TGTGCCAGCAGTGGCTCGGGACCAGTTGGGTTTTACAATGAGCAGTTCTTC; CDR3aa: CASSGSGPVGFYNEQFF
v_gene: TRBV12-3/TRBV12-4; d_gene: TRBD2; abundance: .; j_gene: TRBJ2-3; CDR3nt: TGTGCCAGCAGTGCGACTCTAGCGGGGGGCCCGAGCACAGATACGCAGTATTTT; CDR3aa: CASSATLAGGPSTDTQYF
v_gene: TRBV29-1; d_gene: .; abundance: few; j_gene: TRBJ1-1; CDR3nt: TGCAGCGTTGAAATCGGGGAAGACACTGAAGCTTTCTTT; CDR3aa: CSVEIGEDTEAFF
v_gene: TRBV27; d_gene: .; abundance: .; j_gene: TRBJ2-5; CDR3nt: TGTGCCAGCAGCACCAGGGGAGAGACCCAGTACTTC; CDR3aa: CASSTRGETQYF
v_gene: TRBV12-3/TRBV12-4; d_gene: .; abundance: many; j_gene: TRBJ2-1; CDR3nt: TGTGCCAGCAGTTTAGGGGACCAGCTCGGAATAAATGAGCAGTTCTTC; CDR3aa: CASSLGDQLGINEQFF
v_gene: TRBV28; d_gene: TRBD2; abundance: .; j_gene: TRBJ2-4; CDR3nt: TGTGCCAGCAGTTTCCGACTAGCGGGGGGCTACCCCGCCAAAAACATTCAGTACTTC; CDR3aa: CASSFRLAGGYPAKNIQYF
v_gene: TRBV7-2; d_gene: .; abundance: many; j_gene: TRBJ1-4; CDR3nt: TGTGCCAGCAGCTCCGGGACGACCTATGAAAAACTGTTTTTT; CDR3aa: CASSSGTTYEKLFF
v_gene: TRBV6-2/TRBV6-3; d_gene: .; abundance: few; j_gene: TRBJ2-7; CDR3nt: TGTGCCAGCCTTCGGCCCGGATTGGCGGGGACATACGAGCAGTACTTC; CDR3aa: CASLRPGLAGTYEQYF